This T cell receptor beta chain was recorded in a study of T cell responses to AZD1222 COVID-19 vaccine. General study results and limits: Unmutated variant regions are reportedly the target of nearly half of TCRs that are spike-specific. Baseline seropositivity occurred in only 5 or 6 AZD1222 recipients.

The CDR3 is made up of 14 amino acids. V lost 2 bases and J lost 1; bases outside the gene matches: 1. Per germline, CDR1 LNHDA and CDR2 SQIVND (reference sequence). On this clone itself: Its antigen is unidentified.

The table came from immunoSEQ multiplex PCR; TCRdb's copy has only in-frame clones and leaves some out. This table holds 120,000 or so clones, 80% to 90% found once. Analyses pooled second doses at about 4 or about 12 weeks. This chain links TRBV19 with TRBJ1-1, with 7 positions matching TRBD1. This TCR was sampled from an adult who received the AZD1222 COVID-19 vaccine. The material sequenced was peripheral blood, taken 28 days after the second AZD1222 dose. Written as DNA, the CDR3 is TGTGCCAGTAGTATACAGGGGGGGAACACTGAAGCTTTCTTT. Translation: CASSIQGGNTEAFF.